Listed below are T cell receptor beta chains from one sample, sequenced in a study of shared clonotypes between healthy human individuals. The assay was immunoSEQ multiplex PCR, and TCRdb's table has in-frame clones only and misses some. The table includes approximately 980,000 clones, approximately 80% detected once. Sequenced input: memory CD4+ T cells sorted from blood. Every receptor here comes from a man aged 18 to 29 in good health. Both conserved end residues are part of each CDR3. The D gene is left open where the match is weak. A row's size may be missing; if present it is once, few, many or a size class.

j_call	clone_size	d_call	v_call	cdr3_nt	cdr3_aa
TRBJ2-7	.	TRBD2	TRBV5-6	TGTGCCAGCAGCCTCCCCGGGACTAGTTTCCACGAGCAGTACTTC	CASSLPGTSFHEQYF
TRBJ2-1	.	.	TRBV7-2	TGTGCCAGCAGCTTATCCCCTTACAATGAGCAGTTCTTC	CASSLSPYNEQFF
TRBJ1-2	.	.	TRBV7-6	TGTGCCAGCAGCTCCGACGGAAACTATGGCTACACCTTC	CASSSDGNYGYTF
TRBJ2-6	.	.	TRBV15	TGTGCCACCAGCAGAGCCCGGGGCACCGGGGCCAACGTCCTGACTTTC	CATSRARGTGANVLTF
TRBJ2-5	.	.	TRBV6-5	TGTGCCAGCAGGACGACAGGCAAACAAGAGACCCAGTACTTC	CASRTTGKQETQYF
TRBJ1-1	.	.	TRBV20-1	TGCGGTTTGGTGGAGAACACTGAAGCTTTCTTT	CGLVENTEAFF
TRBJ2-3	many	.	TRBV5-1	TGCGCCAGCGGTACAACTTCCGGCACAGATACGCAGTATTTT	CASGTTSGTDTQYF
TRBJ1-4	many	.	TRBV5-5	TGTGCCAGCAGCTGGAACCTGGCCGGGAGGGAAAAACTGTTTTTT	CASSWNLAGREKLFF
TRBJ1-5	.	.	TRBV7-9	TGTGCCAGCAGCTTGGCTTTGATAGGCGGGAATCAGCCCCAGCATTTT	CASSLALIGGNQPQHF
TRBJ1-1	few	TRBD1	TRBV5-3	TGTGCCAGGCCGACAGGGGGCGAGGGCACTGAAGCTTTCTTT	CARPTGGEGTEAFF
TRBJ2-5	many	.	TRBV7-8	TGTGCCAGCCTCTCGCGGGCGAGCGGTGGTGAGACCCAGTACTTC	CASLSRASGGETQYF
TRBJ2-3	.	TRBD2	TRBV10-2	TGCGCCAGCAGTCAAAGCGGGAGGGCCCGTGATACGCAGTATTTT	CASSQSGRARDTQYF
TRBJ2-7	.	TRBD1	TRBV6-1	TGTGCCAGCAGAGCCCGACAGGGTAACTCCTACGAGCAGTACTTC	CASRARQGNSYEQYF
TRBJ2-2	.	TRBD2	TRBV5-4	TGTGCCAGCAGCTTAAGGACTAGCGGGGGCTACACCGGGGAGCTGTTTTTT	CASSLRTSGGYTGELFF
TRBJ1-2	.	TRBD1	TRBV6-1	TGTGCCAGCAGTGTGTATTCGGGACAGGGAAGTGGCTACACCTTC	CASSVYSGQGSGYTF
TRBJ2-5	.	.	TRBV29-1	TGCAGCGCCCACCTTAGGGACACCCAGTACTTC	CSAHLRDTQYF
TRBJ1-5	.	.	TRBV4-1	TGCGCCAGCAGCCAAGATCCCCGCTGGAGGGGAAGCAATCAGCCCCAGCATTTT	CASSQDPRWRGSNQPQHF
TRBJ2-1	.	.	TRBV4-3	TGCGCCAGCAGCCAAGAGATCGGAGGGGCCTCCTACAATGAGCAGTTCTTC	CASSQEIGGASYNEQFF
TRBJ1-6	.	TRBD1	TRBV7-2	TGTGCCAGCAGCTTAGGGACAGGGGGTTCACCCCTCCACTTT	CASSLGTGGSPLHF
TRBJ2-2	.	TRBD2	TRBV7-2	TGTGCCAGCAGCTTTGGACTAGCGAACACCGGGGAGCTGTTTTTT	CASSFGLANTGELFF
TRBJ2-1	.	.	TRBV19	TGTGCCAGCTCCGGACTAAGTCGGGGTGAGCAGTTCTTC	CASSGLSRGEQFF
TRBJ2-5	.	TRBD1	TRBV30	TGTGCCTGGCTTACAGGGGCGGGGACCCAGTACTTC	CAWLTGAGTQYF
TRBJ1-1	.	TRBD1	TRBV2	TGTGCCAGCAGTACGCCGGGGGACAGGGGCACTGAAGCTTTCTTT	CASSTPGDRGTEAFF
TRBJ2-1	.	.	TRBV5-4	TGTGCCAGCAGCTTGGTTGGGGGTAGCTCCTACAATGAGCAGTTCTTC	CASSLVGGSSYNEQFF
TRBJ2-7	.	TRBD2	TRBV7-3	TGTGCCAGCAGCCTCGGACTAGCGGGATCCCGGAACGAGCAGTACTTC	CASSLGLAGSRNEQYF
TRBJ1-2	few	TRBD1	TRBV29-1	TGCAGCGTTGATATTGGACAGGGGGATGGCTACACCTTC	CSVDIGQGDGYTF
TRBJ2-7	few	.	TRBV10-3	TGTGCCATCAGTGAGGTGGGTTCCCACGAGCAGTACTTC	CAISEVGSHEQYF
TRBJ2-1	.	TRBD2	TRBV11-2	TGTGCCAGCAGCTCCCCCGGATTGGGACTAGCGGGGGTTGAGGAGCAGTTCTTC	CASSSPGLGLAGVEEQFF
TRBJ2-7	.	.	TRBV12-5	TGTGCTAGTGCCCTGGGAGAGGGTTTGGCTTACGAGCAGTACTTC	CASALGEGLAYEQYF
TRBJ2-3	.	.	TRBV29-1	TGCAGCGTTAGTGGGGATTACTGGGCAGGGGCTAGCACAGATACGCAGTATTTT	CSVSGDYWAGASTDTQYF
TRBJ2-2	.	.	TRBV2	TGTACCAGCTGTGAGAGGGGAACCATCACCGGGGAGCTGTTTTTT	CTSCERGTITGELFF
TRBJ1-1	.	.	TRBV6-5	TGTGCCAGCAGTTACTTCGGAGGGACTGAAGCTTTCTTT	CASSYFGGTEAFF
TRBJ2-5	.	TRBD2	TRBV10-2	TGCGCCAGCAGTGAGATAGCGGGGGGGCGGGGCGAGACCCAGTACTTC	CASSEIAGGRGETQYF
TRBJ2-3	.	TRBD1	TRBV5-4	TGTGCCAGCAGCAGCCGGGACAGGGCAGATACGCAGTATTTT	CASSSRDRADTQYF
TRBJ1-1	.	TRBD1	TRBV14	TGTGCCAGCAGCCCGGGACAGGGGGCCCGGGGCACTGAAGCTTTCTTT	CASSPGQGARGTEAFF
TRBJ2-2	.	TRBD1	TRBV6-5	TGTGCCAGCAGTTCCGGCCGTGGACAGGGCCCCGGGGAGCTGTTTTTT	CASSSGRGQGPGELFF
TRBJ1-1	.	.	TRBV5-4	TGTGCCAGCAGCGAAGGTCGGGCGGGCACTGAAGCTTTCTTT	CASSEGRAGTEAFF
TRBJ2-1	few	.	TRBV7-2	TGTGCCAGCAGCTGGTTTGGCGGTGAGCAGTTCTTC	CASSWFGGEQFF
TRBJ1-1	.	.	TRBV6-6	TGTGCCAGCAGTTACTCGGGGGGAAACACTGAAGCTTTCTTT	CASSYSGGNTEAFF
TRBJ1-1	.	.	TRBV7-2	TGTGCCAGCAGCTTCCAGGACAGAGCTGAAGCTTTCTTT	CASSFQDRAEAFF
TRBJ2-1	once	.	TRBV2	TGTGCCAGCAGTGATCGCATGCAGGGTACTTCCTACAATGAGCAGTTCTTC	CASSDRMQGTSYNEQFF
TRBJ2-5	.	.	TRBV28	TGTGCCAGCAGTTCTCCCGCCTTTACAGGGTACTTAGGGGAGACCCAGTACTTC	CASSSPAFTGYLGETQYF
TRBJ2-2	.	TRBD2	TRBV29-1	TGCAGCGTTAGGAGGGAGGGGAACACCGGGGAGCTGTTTTTT	CSVRREGNTGELFF